A selection of T cell receptor beta chains follows, all from one sample in a study of shared clonotypes between healthy human individuals. Method: immunoSEQ multiplex PCR; TCRdb's copy keeps in-frame clones and lacks some. Counted here are around 1.6 million clones, under 99% occurring once; the ten biggest clones make up around 0.45%. The sample comprised naive CD4+ T cells sorted from blood. Source of these receptors: a young man in good health. Each CDR3 is given with its conserved first and last residue. Fields, in order: D gene, V gene, J gene, CDR3 protein, CDR3 DNA. The D gene is left open where the match is weak.

>TRBD2|TRBV11-2|TRBJ2-3
CASRLGTSGPVADTQYF
TGTGCCAGCAGGCTGGGGACTAGCGGGCCCGTGGCAGATACGCAGTATTTT
>-|TRBV12-5|TRBJ1-1
CASGLRGGTEAFF
TGTGCTAGTGGTTTGAGGGGTGGCACTGAAGCTTTCTTT
>-|TRBV18|TRBJ2-7
CASSPPSIAYEQYF
TGTGCCAGCTCACCACCCTCCATAGCCTACGAGCAGTACTTC
>TRBD1|TRBV28|TRBJ1-2
CASSLNRGQGYTF
TGTGCCAGCAGTTTAAACAGGGGGCAAGGCTACACCTTC
>-|TRBV7-6|TRBJ2-2
CASSFSRANTGELFF
TGTGCCAGCAGCTTTTCGCGAGCGAACACCGGGGAGCTGTTTTTT
>-|TRBV27|TRBJ2-1
CASSKSYNEQFF
TGTGCCAGCAGTAAATCCTACAATGAGCAGTTCTTC
>-|TRBV6-1|TRBJ2-2
CASSGGFIGGFTGELFF
TGTGCCAGCAGTGGAGGTTTCATAGGGGGTTTCACCGGGGAGCTGTTTTTT
>-|TRBV29-1|TRBJ2-7
CSVKLAYEQYF
TGCAGCGTTAAATTAGCCTACGAGCAGTACTTC
>-|TRBV7-9|TRBJ2-1
CASSLPTSSYNEQFF
TGTGCCAGCAGCCTCCCGACAAGCTCCTACAATGAGCAGTTCTTC
>-|TRBV5-1|TRBJ2-7
CASSFLLGSEQYF
TGCGCCAGCAGCTTTCTGTTAGGTAGCGAGCAGTACTTC
>-|TRBV28|TRBJ1-1
CASKRQLGTEAFF
TGTGCCAGCAAGAGGCAGTTGGGGACTGAAGCTTTCTTT
>-|TRBV9|TRBJ2-1
CASSVGGANNEQFF
TGTGCCAGCAGCGTAGGCGGGGCCAACAATGAGCAGTTCTTC
>-|TRBV29-1|TRBJ1-1
CSVGLMNTEAFF
TGCAGCGTTGGTCTGATGAACACTGAAGCTTTCTTT
>TRBD1|TRBV19|TRBJ1-1
CASSTQGTANTEAFF
TGTGCCAGTAGTACTCAGGGGACAGCAAACACTGAAGCTTTCTTT
>-|TRBV6-1|TRBJ1-1
CASSLTRNTEAFF
TGTGCCAGCAGCCTGACCAGGAACACTGAAGCTTTCTTT
>TRBD2|TRBV10-2|TRBJ2-1
CASLGRDQFF
TGCGCCAGCCTGGGGAGGGACCAGTTCTTC
>TRBD2|TRBV19|TRBJ2-6
CASSIRGRATGANVLTF
TGTGCCAGTAGTATCAGAGGGAGGGCCACTGGGGCCAACGTCCTGACTTTC
>-|TRBV5-4|TRBJ2-5
CASSLGPQETQYF
TGTGCCAGCAGCTTGGGCCCTCAAGAGACCCAGTACTTC
>TRBD1|TRBV11-2|TRBJ1-2
CASSSPGGISGYTF
TGTGCCAGCAGCTCCCCAGGGGGTATCAGTGGCTACACCTTC
>-|TRBV19|TRBJ2-2
CASSTALWGAGELFF
TGTGCCAGTAGTACCGCCCTCTGGGGGGCCGGGGAGCTGTTTTTT
>TRBD2|TRBV7-3|TRBJ2-1
CASSQQREGLNEQFF
TGTGCCAGCAGCCAACAGCGGGAGGGCCTCAATGAGCAGTTCTTC
>-|TRBV7-7|TRBJ2-7
CASSLGYGPTYEQYF
TGTGCCAGCAGCTTAGGTTACGGGCCTACCTACGAGCAGTACTTC
>TRBD1|TRBV15|TRBJ1-1
CATSRDLRRGTEAFF
TGTGCCACCAGCAGAGACCTACGCAGGGGGACAGAAGCTTTCTTT
>-|TRBV5-1|TRBJ2-7
CASRGLEGVYEQYF
TGCGCCAGCAGGGGGCTGGAGGGCGTCTACGAGCAGTACTTC
>-|TRBV25-1|TRBJ2-1
CASSEGYEQFF
TGTGCCAGCAGTGAAGGGTATGAGCAGTTCTTC
>TRBD1|TRBV23-1|TRBJ1-2
CASSQSPDRGKGYTF
TGCGCCAGCAGTCAATCCCCCGACAGGGGTAAAGGCTACACCTTC
>TRBD1|TRBV6-4|TRBJ2-3
CASSERGPSTDTQYF
TGTGCCAGCAGCGAAAGGGGGCCCAGCACAGATACGCAGTATTTT
>TRBD1|TRBV7-9|TRBJ2-3
CASYPRRDRVTDTQYF
TGTGCCTCCTATCCTCGGCGGGACAGGGTCACAGATACGCAGTATTTT
>TRBD2|TRBV7-9|TRBJ2-7
CASSPTSGSGNEQYF
TGTGCCAGCAGCCCGACTAGCGGGAGTGGTAACGAGCAGTACTTC
>-|TRBV18|TRBJ1-2
CASSPPSGRMGGYTF
TGTGCCAGCTCACCACCATCTGGACGGATGGGCGGCTACACCTTC
>-|TRBV25-1|TRBJ1-5
CASSTPPRRDTNQPQHF
TGTGCCAGCAGTACACCTCCCCGACGGGATACAAATCAGCCCCAGCATTTT
>-|TRBV7-2|TRBJ2-7
CASSFGGSYEQYF
TGTGCCAGCAGCTTTGGAGGCTCCTACGAGCAGTACTTC
>-|TRBV30|TRBJ2-1
CAWIHSAAYNEQFF
TGTGCCTGGATTCACTCAGCGGCGTACAATGAGCAGTTCTTC
>-|TRBV28|TRBJ2-5
CASSLGRLMKETQYF
TGTGCCAGCAGTTTAGGAAGACTAATGAAAGAGACCCAGTACTTC
>TRBD1|TRBV11-3|TRBJ2-5
CASSPTGNQETQYF
TGTGCCAGCAGCCCGACAGGGAACCAAGAGACCCAGTACTTC
>-|TRBV30|TRBJ1-1
CAWSWNTEAFF
TGTGCCTGGAGTTGGAACACTGAAGCTTTCTTT
>-|TRBV15|TRBJ2-6
CATSRGGAGRSGANVLTF
TGTGCCACCAGCAGAGGGGGGGCAGGCAGGTCTGGGGCCAACGTCCTGACTTTC
>-|TRBV7-3|TRBJ2-1
CASGTPGNEQFF
TGTGCCAGCGGCACCCCTGGTAATGAGCAGTTCTTC
>-|TRBV2|TRBJ2-3
CASSQEAGDTQYF
TGTGCCAGCAGTCAGGAGGCTGGAGATACGCAGTATTTT
>TRBD2|TRBV2|TRBJ2-2
CASSRGLAERTGELFF
TGTGCCAGCAGTCGGGGACTAGCGGAGCGGACCGGGGAGCTGTTTTTT
>TRBD2|TRBV10-1|TRBJ2-7
CASSGGTTLYEQYF
TGCGCCAGCAGTGGAGGGACTACCCTCTACGAGCAGTACTTC
>TRBD1|TRBV6-4|TRBJ2-7
CASSRLPGQGYNEQYF
TGTGCCAGCAGTCGGCTTCCGGGACAGGGGTACAACGAGCAGTACTTC
>-|TRBV5-1|TRBJ2-3
CASSSENTQYF
TGCGCCAGCAGTTCTGAAAATACGCAGTATTTT
>-|TRBV18|TRBJ1-1
CESWQGRGTEAFF
TGTGAAAGTTGGCAGGGTCGCGGCACTGAAGCTTTCTTT
>-|TRBV11-3|TRBJ2-7
CASSSRGLAEQYF
TGTGCCAGCAGCTCTAGGGGCCTAGCGGAGCAGTACTTC
>TRBD2|TRBV19|TRBJ2-1
CASSIRFGTSGRTSSYNEQFF
TGTGCCAGTAGTATTCGTTTCGGGACTAGCGGGAGGACGAGCTCCTACAATGAGCAGTTCTTC
>-|TRBV11-1|TRBJ2-5
CASSFPGAARRTQYF
TGTGCCAGCAGCTTCCCTGGGGCAGCCAGGCGGACCCAGTACTTC
>-|TRBV6-7|TRBJ2-5
CASRSEKGSQETQYF
TGTGCCAGCAGGTCCGAAAAGGGTTCCCAAGAGACCCAGTACTTC
>-|TRBV5-5|TRBJ2-1
CASSSYGAEDNEQFF
TGTGCCAGCAGCTCCTACGGGGCCGAGGACAATGAGCAGTTCTTC
>TRBD2|TRBV5-4|TRBJ2-3
CASSFLTSGRADTQYF
TGTGCCAGCAGCTTTCTAACTAGCGGGAGGGCAGATACGCAGTATTTT
>-|TRBV10-3|TRBJ2-1
CAIRRQQGNNEQFF
TGTGCCATCAGAAGGCAACAAGGAAACAATGAGCAGTTCTTC
>TRBD1|TRBV5-1|TRBJ2-7
CASAGGSIYEQYF
TGCGCCAGTGCAGGGGGCTCGATCTACGAGCAGTACTTC
>TRBD2|TRBV5-4|TRBJ2-3
CASSFGLAGLGGTDTQYF
TGTGCCAGCAGCTTTGGGCTAGCGGGTCTCGGGGGCACAGATACGCAGTATTTT
>-|TRBV11-2|TRBJ2-2
CASSLGTLELFF
TGTGCCAGCAGCTTAGGGACGTTGGAGCTGTTTTTT
>-|TRBV4-2|TRBJ1-2
CASSQPGSGNYGYTF
TGTGCCAGCAGCCAACCGGGGAGTGGGAACTATGGCTACACCTTC
>-|TRBV2|TRBJ2-7
CASSTQGNEQYF
TGTGCCAGCAGTACGCAGGGGAACGAGCAGTACTTC
>-|TRBV11-2|TRBJ2-7
CASSLGRGLYEQYF
TGTGCCAGCAGCTTAGGCCGGGGACTGTACGAGCAGTACTTC
>-|TRBV11-2|TRBJ2-5
CASSFWVGETQYF
TGTGCCAGCAGCTTTTGGGTAGGAGAGACCCAGTACTTC
>-|TRBV29-1|TRBJ2-5
CSVQGGGETQYF
TGCAGCGTTCAGGGGGGAGGCGAGACCCAGTACTTC
>-|TRBV20-1|TRBJ1-1
CSAKNLDQAFF
TGCAGTGCCAAGAACCTTGACCAAGCTTTCTTT